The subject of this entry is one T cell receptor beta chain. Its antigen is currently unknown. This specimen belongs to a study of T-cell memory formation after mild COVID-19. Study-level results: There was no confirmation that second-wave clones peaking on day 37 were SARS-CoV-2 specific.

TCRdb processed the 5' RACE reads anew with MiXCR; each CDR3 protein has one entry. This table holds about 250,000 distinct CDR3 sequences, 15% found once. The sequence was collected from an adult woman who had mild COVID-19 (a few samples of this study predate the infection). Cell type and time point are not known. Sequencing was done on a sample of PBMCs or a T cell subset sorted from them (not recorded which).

DNA for the CDR3: TGTGCCAGCAGCTCCAATACCATGGGGTCCCAGCCCCAGCATTTT. This gives the protein CASSSNTMGSQPQHF. This sequence joins TRBV7-6 and TRBJ1-5; no clear D gene. Germline CDR1 SGHVS, CDR2 FNYEAQ. V dropped 4 bases and J dropped 7 bases, with 17 bases sitting between them. There are 15 residues in the CDR3.